The clone carrying this T cell receptor (beta chain) occurred many times. The CDR3 consists of 14 residues. Germline CDR1 and CDR2: MNHEY and SVGAGI. Trimming shortened V by 3 bases and J by 1 base, and 9 bases separated the two germline ends. The library came from three nested PCR rounds adapted from ARM-PCR protocols. TCRdb re-called the multiplex PCR reads with MiXCR, one entry per CDR3 protein. The sample has more than 85,000 distinct CDR3 sequences; 60% to 80% are singletons. No cell sorting was done before RNA was extracted from the tissue. More than 3 cm separated this lung sample from the edge of the tumor. The data derive from a study of tumor and adjacent non-tumor tissue in lung cancer. On the study more broadly: Aged about 31 to 80 years, patients included 10 men and about five women with stage I to III disease.

The source is a man under 40 with non-small cell lung cancer. Sequencing was carried out using distant non-tumor lung tissue. V and J are TRBV6-5 and TRBJ1-2; tentatively, D is TRBD1 (6 bases). The CDR3 protein is CASSYVRGNYGYTF. CDR3 bases: TGTGCCAGCAGTTATGTCAGGGGTAACTATGGCTACACCTTC.